This TCR beta chain comes out of a study of blood T cell repertoires in COVID-19. Study background: Collection of acute and convalescent COVID-19 samples took place in the United States, Italy and Spain. T cells, B-cell-depleted T cells, or PBMCs supplied cDNA or gDNA.

V was pared by 4 bases and J by 0 bases, with 3 bases of the junction left unmatched. In germline, CDR1 is LNHDA, CDR2 SQIVND (reference sequence). The CDR3 runs 15 residues. The protocol was immunoSEQ multiplex PCR, while the TCRdb copy is restricted to in-frame clones and leaves out a portion. The sample has about 170,000 clones; approximately 86% are singletons. The Seattle patients joined while their infection was active and were tracked longitudinally afterward. This clone was picked up one time. The material sequenced was peripheral blood. The TCR comes from an elderly woman with COVID-19, enrolled during active disease. This chain uses TRBV19 with TRBJ1-5; 7 bases match TRBD1. For the CDR3, the DNA is TGTGCCAGTAGTACAGGGACAGCTAGCAATCAGCCCCAGCATTTT. It translates to CASSTGTASNQPQHF.